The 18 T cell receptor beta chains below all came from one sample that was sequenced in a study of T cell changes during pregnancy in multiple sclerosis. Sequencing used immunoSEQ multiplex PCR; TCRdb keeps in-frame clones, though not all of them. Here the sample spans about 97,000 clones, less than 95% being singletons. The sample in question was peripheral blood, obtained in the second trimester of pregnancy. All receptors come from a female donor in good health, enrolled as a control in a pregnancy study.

The CDR3 is CASSFGRGASDTQYF. The CDR3 bases are TGCGCCAGCAGCTTCGGGCGGGGCGCCTCAGATACGCAGTATTTT. This rearrangement joins TRBV5-1 to TRBJ2-3; a possible D gene is TRBD2 (6 bases). V lost 2 bases and J 4 bases, leaving 14 bases between the germline ends. The CDR3 has 15 amino acids. Looked up from germline, CDR1 is SGHRS and CDR2 is YFSETQ.

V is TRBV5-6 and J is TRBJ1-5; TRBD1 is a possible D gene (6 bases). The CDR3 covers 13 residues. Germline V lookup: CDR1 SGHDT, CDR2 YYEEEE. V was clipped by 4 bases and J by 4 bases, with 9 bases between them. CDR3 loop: CASSARGNQPQHF. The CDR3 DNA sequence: TGTGCCAGCAGCGCAAGGGGGAATCAGCCCCAGCATTTT.

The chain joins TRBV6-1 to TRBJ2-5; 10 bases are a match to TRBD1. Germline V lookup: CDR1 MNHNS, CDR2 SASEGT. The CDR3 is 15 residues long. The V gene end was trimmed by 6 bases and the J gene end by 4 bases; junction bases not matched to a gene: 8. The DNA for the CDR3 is TGTGCCAGCAGGCGGACAGGGGGACGGGGAGAGACCCAGTACTTC. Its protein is CASRRTGGRGETQYF.

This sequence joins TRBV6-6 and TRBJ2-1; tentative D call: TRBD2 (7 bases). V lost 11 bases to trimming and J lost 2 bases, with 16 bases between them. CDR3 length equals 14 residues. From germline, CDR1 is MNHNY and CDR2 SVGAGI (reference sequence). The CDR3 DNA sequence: TGTGCCTCCTCCGGGGGGCCCCCCTACAATGAGCAGTTCTTC. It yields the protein CASSGGPPYNEQFF.

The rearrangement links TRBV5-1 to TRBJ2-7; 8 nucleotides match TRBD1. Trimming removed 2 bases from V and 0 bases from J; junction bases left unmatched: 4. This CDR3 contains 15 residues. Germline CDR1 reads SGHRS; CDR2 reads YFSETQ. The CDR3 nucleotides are TGCGCCAGCAGCTTAGCTACAGGGGGCTCCTACGAGCAGTACTTC. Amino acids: CASSLATGGSYEQYF.

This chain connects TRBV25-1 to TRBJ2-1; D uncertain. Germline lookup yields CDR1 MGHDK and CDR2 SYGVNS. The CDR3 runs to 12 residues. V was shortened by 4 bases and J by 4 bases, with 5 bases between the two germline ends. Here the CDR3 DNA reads TGTGCCAGCAGTGCAAAATACAATGAGCAGTTCTTC. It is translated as CASSAKYNEQFF. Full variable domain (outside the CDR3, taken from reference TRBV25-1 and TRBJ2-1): EADIYQTPRYLVIGTGKKITLECSQTMGHDKMYWYQQDPGMELHLIHYSYGVNSTEKGDLSSESTVSRIRTEHFPLTLESARPSHTSQYLCASSAKYNEQFFGPGTRLTVL.

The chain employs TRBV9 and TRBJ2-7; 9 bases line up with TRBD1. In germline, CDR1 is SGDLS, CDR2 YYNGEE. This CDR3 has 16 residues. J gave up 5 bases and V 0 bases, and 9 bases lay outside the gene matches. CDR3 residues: CASSVGGGQGVDEQYF. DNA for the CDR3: TGTGCCAGCAGCGTAGGAGGGGGACAGGGCGTCGACGAGCAGTACTTC.

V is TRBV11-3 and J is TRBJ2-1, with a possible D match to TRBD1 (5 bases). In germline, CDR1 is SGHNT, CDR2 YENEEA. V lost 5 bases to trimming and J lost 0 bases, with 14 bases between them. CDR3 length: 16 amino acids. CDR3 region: CASSLGHSLSYNEQFF. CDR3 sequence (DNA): TGTGCCAGCAGCCTAGGACACTCCCTCTCCTACAATGAGCAGTTCTTC.

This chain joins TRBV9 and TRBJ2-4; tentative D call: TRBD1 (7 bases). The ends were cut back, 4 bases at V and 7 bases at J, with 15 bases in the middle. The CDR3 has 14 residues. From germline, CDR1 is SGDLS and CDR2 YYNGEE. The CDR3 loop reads CASSHQGGGNIQYF. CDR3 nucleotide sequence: TGTGCCAGCAGCCACCAGGGGGGAGGCAACATTCAGTACTTC.

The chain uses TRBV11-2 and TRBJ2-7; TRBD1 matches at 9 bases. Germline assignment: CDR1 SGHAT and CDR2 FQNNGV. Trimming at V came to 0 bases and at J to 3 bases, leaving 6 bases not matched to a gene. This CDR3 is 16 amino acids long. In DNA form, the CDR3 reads TGTGCCAGCAGCTTAGATCGGACAGGGGCTGGCTACGAGCAGTACTTC. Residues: CASSLDRTGAGYEQYF.

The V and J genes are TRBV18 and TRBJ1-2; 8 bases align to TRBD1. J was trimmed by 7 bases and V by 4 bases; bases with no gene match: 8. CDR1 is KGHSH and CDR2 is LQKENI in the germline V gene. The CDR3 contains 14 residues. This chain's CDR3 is CASSLDRGWAGYTF. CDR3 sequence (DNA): TGTGCCAGCTCACTCGACAGGGGATGGGCTGGCTACACCTTC.

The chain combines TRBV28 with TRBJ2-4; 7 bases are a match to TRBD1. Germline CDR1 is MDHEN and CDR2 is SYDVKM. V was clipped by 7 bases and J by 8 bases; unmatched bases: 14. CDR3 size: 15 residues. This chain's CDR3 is CASTPQDRPRDIQYF. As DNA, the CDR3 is TGTGCCAGCACCCCCCAGGACAGGCCTAGAGACATTCAGTACTTC.

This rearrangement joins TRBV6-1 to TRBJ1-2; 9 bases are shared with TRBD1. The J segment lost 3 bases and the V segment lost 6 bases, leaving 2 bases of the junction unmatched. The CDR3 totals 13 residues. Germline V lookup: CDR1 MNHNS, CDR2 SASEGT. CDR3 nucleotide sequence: TGTGCCAGCAGCCGGGACAGGGACTATGGCTACACCTTC. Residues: CASSRDRDYGYTF.

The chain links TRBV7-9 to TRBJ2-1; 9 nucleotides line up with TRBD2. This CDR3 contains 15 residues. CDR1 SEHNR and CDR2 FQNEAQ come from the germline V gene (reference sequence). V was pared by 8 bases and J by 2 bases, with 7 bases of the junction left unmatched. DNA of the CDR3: TGTGCCAGCCGTCAAGCGGGAGGAACCTACAATGAGCAGTTCTTC. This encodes CASRQAGGTYNEQFF.

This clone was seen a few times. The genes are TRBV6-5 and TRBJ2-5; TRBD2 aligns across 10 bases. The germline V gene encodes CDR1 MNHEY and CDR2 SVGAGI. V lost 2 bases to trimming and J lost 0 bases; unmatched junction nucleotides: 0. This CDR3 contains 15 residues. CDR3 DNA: TGTGCCAGCAGTTACAGCGGGGGGGACCAAGAGACCCAGTACTTC. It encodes CASSYSGGDQETQYF.

CDR3 sequence reads: CASSLGTGSYGYTF. The CDR3 region has the DNA TGTGCCAGCAGCTTAGGGACAGGGTCCTATGGCTACACCTTC. The chain joins TRBV7-8 to TRBJ1-2, with 8 bases matching TRBD1. The V gene's germline CDR1 is SGHVS and CDR2 FQNEAQ. V gave up 1 base and J gave up 4 bases; unmatched junction bases: 2. The CDR3 totals 14 residues.

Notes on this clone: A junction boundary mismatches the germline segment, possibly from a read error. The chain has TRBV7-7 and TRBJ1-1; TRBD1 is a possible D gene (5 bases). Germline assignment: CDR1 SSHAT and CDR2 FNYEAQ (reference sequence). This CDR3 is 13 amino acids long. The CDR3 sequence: CASSLGEDTEAFF. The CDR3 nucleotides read TGTGCTAGCAGCTTAGGGGAGGACACTGAAGCTTTCTTT.

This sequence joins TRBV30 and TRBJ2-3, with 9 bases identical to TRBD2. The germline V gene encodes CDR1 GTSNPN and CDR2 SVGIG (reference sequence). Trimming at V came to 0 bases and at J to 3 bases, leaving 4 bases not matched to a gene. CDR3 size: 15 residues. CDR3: CAWSVLAGGTDTQYF. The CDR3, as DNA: TGTGCCTGGAGTGTACTGGCGGGAGGGACAGATACGCAGTATTTT. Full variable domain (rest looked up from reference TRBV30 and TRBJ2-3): SQTIHQWPATLVQPVGSPLSLECTVEGTSNPNLYWYRQAAGRGLQLLFYSVGIGQISSEVPQNLSASRPQDRQFILSSKKLLLSDSGFYLCAWSVLAGGTDTQYFGPGTRLTVL.